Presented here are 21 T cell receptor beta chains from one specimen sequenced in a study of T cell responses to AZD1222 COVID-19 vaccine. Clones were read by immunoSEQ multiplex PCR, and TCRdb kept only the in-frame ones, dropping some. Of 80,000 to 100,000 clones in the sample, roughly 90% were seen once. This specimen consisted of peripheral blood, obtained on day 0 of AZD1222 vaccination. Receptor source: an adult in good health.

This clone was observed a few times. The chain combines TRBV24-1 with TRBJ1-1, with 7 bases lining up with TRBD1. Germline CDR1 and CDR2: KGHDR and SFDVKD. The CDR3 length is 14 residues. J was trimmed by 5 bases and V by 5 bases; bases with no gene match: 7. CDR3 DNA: TGTGCCACCAGTGCCAAGGGGGCGCGGACTGAAGCTTTCTTT. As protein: CATSAKGARTEAFF.

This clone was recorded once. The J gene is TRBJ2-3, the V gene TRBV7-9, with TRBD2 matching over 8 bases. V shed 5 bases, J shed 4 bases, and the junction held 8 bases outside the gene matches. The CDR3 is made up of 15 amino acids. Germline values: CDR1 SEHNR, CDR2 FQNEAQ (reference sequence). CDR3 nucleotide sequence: TGTGCCAGCAGCCCCGGGATAGCGGGGTCAGATACGCAGTATTTT. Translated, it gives CASSPGIAGSDTQYF.

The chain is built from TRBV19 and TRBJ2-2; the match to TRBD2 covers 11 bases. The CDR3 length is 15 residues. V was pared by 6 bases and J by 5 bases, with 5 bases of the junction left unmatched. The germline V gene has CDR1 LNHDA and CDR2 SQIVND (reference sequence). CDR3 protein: CASSPTSGATGELFF. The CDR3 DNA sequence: TGTGCCAGTAGCCCGACTAGCGGGGCTACCGGGGAGCTGTTTTTT.

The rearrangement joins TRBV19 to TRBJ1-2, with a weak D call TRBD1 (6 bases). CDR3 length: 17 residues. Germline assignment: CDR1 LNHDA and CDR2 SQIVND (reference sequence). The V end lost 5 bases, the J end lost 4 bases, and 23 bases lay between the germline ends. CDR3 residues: CASSVRQALGRGYGYTF. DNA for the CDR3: TGTGCCAGTAGTGTGCGACAGGCACTTGGACGTGGCTATGGCTACACCTTC.

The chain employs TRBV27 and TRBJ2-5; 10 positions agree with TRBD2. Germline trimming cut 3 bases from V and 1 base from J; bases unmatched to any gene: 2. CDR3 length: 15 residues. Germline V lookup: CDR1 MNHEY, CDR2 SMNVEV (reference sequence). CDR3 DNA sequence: TGTGCCAGCAGTTTGGCTAGCGGGAGCCAAGAGACCCAGTACTTC. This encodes CASSLASGSQETQYF.

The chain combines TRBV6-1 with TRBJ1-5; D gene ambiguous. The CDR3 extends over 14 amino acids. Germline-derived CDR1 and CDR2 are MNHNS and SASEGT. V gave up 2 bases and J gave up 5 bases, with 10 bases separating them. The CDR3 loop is CASSEILFDQPQHF. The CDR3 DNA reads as TGTGCCAGCAGTGAAATTTTGTTTGATCAGCCCCAGCATTTT.

Here the CDR3 DNA reads TGCGCCAGCAGCCAAGAGGGGACTAACTATGGCTACACCTTC. This translates into CASSQEGTNYGYTF. The chain has TRBV4-1 and TRBJ1-2; D is undetermined. Germline V gene lookup returns CDR1 MGHRA and CDR2 YSYEKL. Trimming pared 0 bases from V and 0 bases from J, leaving 5 bases between. The CDR3 length is 14 residues.

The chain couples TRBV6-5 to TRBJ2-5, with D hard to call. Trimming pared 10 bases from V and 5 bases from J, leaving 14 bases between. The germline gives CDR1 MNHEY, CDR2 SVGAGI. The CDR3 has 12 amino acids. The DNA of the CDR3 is TGTGCCACAAGGTCTAGTCGGGAGACCCAGTACTTC. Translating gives CATRSSRETQYF.

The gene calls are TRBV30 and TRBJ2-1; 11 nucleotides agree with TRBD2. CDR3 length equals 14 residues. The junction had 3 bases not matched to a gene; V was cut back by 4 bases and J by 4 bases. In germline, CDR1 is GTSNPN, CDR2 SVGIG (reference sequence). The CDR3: CAWTTSGGYNEQFF. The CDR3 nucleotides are TGTGCCTGGACTACTAGCGGGGGATACAATGAGCAGTTCTTC.

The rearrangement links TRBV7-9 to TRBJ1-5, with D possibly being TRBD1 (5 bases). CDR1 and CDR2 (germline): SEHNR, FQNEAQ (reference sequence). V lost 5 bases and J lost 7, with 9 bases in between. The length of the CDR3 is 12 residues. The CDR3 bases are TGTGCCAGCAGCCTCGGGGCCCAGCCCCAGCATTTT. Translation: CASSLGAQPQHF. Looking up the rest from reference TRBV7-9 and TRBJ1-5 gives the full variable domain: DTGVSQNPRHKITKRGQNVTFRCDPISEHNRLYWYRQTLGQGPEFLTYFQNEAQLEKSRLLSDRFSAERPKGSFSTLEIQRTEQGDSAMYLCASSLGAQPQHFGDGTRLSIL.

In DNA, the CDR3 is TGTGCCAGTAGGCCCAGGCGGCAGTATAGCAATCAGCCCCAGCATTTT. Its translation is CASRPRRQYSNQPQHF. V gene TRBV19 combines with J gene TRBJ1-5, with D unclear. Germline V gene data show CDR1 as LNHDA and CDR2 as SQIVND (reference sequence). This CDR3 contains 16 residues. V lost 6 bases, J lost 0 bases, and 15 bases lay in between.

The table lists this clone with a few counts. CDR3 bases: TGTGCCAGCAGCGTAGGAGGCCGGCGGAATGAAAAACTGTTTTTT. Translated, it gives CASSVGGRRNEKLFF. The V call is TRBV9, the J call TRBJ1-4; D not resolved. The CDR3 covers 15 residues. V lost 0 bases, J lost 5 bases, and 11 bases lay in between. CDR1 SGDLS and CDR2 YYNGEE come from the germline V gene.

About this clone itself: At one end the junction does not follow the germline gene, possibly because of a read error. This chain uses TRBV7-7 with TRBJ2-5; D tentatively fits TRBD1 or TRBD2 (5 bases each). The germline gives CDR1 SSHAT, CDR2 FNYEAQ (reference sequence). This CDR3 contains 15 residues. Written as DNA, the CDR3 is TGTGCTAGCAGCCGTGGGGAGTCAGGGAAAGAGACCCAGTACTTC. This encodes CASSRGESGKETQYF.

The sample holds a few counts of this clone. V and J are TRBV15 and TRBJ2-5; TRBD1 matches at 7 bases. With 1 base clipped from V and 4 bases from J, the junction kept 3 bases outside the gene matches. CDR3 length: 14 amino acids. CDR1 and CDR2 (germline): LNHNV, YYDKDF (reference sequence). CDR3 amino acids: CATSRGQGIETQYF. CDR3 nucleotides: TGTGCCACCAGCAGAGGACAGGGTATAGAGACCCAGTACTTC.

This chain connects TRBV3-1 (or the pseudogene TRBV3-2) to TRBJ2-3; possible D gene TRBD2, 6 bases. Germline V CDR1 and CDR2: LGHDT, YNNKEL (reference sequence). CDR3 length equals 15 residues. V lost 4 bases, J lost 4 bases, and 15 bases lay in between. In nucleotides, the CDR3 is TGTGCCAGCAGCCCCGGGACTCTCCTCCCAGATACGCAGTATTTT. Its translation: CASSPGTLLPDTQYF.

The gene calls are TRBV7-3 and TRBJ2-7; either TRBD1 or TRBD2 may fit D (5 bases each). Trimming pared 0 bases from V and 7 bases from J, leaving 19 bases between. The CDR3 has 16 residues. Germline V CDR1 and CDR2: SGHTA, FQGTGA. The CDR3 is CASSLTPGPLLGEQYF. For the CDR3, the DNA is TGTGCCAGCAGCTTAACGCCGGGACCACTACTTGGAGAGCAGTACTTC.

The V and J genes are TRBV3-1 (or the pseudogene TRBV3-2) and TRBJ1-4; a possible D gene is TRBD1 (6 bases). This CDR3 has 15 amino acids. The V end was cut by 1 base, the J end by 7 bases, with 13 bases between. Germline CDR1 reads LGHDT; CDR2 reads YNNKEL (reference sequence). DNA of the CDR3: TGTGCCAGCAGCCAAGCATCAGGGGACGGTGAAAAACTGTTTTTT. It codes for CASSQASGDGEKLFF.

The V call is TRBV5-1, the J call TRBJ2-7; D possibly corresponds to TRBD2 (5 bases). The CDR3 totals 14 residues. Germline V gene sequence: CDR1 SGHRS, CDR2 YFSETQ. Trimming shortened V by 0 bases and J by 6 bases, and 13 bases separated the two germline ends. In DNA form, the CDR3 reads TGCGCCAGCAGCTTGGAGGACTTTCTGCGCGAGCAGTACTTC. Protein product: CASSLEDFLREQYF.

CDR3 nucleotide sequence: TGTGCCAGCAGTCGTCCGAGGCAGGTCACCTACGAGCAGTACTTC. It specifies CASSRPRQVTYEQYF. The chain has TRBV6-5 and TRBJ2-7; D not certain. The CDR3 consists of 15 residues. CDR1 is MNHEY and CDR2 is SVGAGI in the germline V gene. V was trimmed by 5 bases and J by 2 bases, leaving 16 bases between them.

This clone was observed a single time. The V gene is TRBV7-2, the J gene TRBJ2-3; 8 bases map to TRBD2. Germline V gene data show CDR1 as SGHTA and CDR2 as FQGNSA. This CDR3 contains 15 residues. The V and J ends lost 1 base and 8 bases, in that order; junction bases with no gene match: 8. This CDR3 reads CASSLESGGPGTQYF. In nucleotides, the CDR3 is TGTGCCAGCAGCTTAGAAAGCGGGGGTCCCGGTACGCAGTATTTT.

The chain's CDR3 is CASSQDLTFTEAFF. The CDR3 bases are TGCGCCAGCAGCCAAGATCTGACGTTCACTGAAGCTTTCTTT. This chain joins TRBV4-1 and TRBJ1-1; D gene ambiguous. Germline V gene sequence: CDR1 MGHRA, CDR2 YSYEKL. Trimming stripped 0 bases from V and 4 bases from J, with 9 bases between. The CDR3 runs to 14 residues.